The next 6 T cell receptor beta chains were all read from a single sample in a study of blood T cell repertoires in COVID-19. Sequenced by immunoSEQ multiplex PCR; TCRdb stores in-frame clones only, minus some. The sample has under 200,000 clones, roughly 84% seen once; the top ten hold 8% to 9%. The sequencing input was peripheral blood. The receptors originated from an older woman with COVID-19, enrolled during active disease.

CDR3 nucleotide sequence: TGTGCCAGCAGCGTAGCTCCACCCGGTAACTCTGGAAACACCATATATTTT. Its translation is CASSVAPPGNSGNTIYF. The rearrangement joins TRBV9 to TRBJ1-3; D unclear. This CDR3 comprises 17 residues. Trimming stripped 0 bases from V and 0 bases from J, with 13 bases between. Germline loops: CDR1 SGDLS, CDR2 YYNGEE.

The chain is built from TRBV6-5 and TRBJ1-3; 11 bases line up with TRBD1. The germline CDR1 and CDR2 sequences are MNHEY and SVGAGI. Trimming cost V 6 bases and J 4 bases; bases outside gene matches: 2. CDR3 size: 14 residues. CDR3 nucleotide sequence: TGTGCCAGCAGGGACAGGGGGCGAGGAAACACCATATATTTT. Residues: CASRDRGRGNTIYF.

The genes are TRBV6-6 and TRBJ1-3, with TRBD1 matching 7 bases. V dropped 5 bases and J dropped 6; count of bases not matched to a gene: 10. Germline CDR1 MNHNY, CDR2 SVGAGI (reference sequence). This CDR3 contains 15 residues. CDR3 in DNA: TGTGCCAGCAGTCTGCGACAGGGAAGCCTAAACACCATATATTTT. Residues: CASSLRQGSLNTIYF.

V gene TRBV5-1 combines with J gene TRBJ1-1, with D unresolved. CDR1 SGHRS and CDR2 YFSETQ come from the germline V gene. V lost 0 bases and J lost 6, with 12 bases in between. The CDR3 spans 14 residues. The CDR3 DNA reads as TGCGCCAGCAGCTTGGAACAGATTTCCGCTGAAGCTTTCTTT. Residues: CASSLEQISAEAFF.

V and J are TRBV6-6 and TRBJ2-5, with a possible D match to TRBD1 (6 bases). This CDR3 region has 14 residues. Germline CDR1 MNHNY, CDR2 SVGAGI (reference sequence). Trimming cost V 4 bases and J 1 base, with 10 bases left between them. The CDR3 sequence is CASSWDTIQETQYF. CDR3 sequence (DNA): TGTGCCAGCAGTTGGGACACTATCCAAGAGACCCAGTACTTC.

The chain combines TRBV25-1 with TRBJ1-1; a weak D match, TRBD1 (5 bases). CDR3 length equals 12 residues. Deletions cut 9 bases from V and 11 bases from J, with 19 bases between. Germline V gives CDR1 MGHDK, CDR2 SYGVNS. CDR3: CASSRAGPRAFF. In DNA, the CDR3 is TGTGCCAGTTCCAGGGCCGGACCTCGGGCTTTCTTT.